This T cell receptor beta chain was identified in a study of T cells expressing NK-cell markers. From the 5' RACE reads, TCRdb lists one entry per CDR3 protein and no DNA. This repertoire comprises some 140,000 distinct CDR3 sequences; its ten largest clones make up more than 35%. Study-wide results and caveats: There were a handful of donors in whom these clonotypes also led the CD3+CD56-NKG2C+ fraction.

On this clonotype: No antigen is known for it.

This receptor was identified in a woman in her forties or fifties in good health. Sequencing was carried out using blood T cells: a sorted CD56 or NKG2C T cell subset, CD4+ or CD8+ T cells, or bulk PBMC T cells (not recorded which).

The CDR3 sequence is CATRKREGGGEQFF. The rearrangement uses TRBV6-2 or TRBV6-3 and TRBJ2-1; TCRdb names TRBD2, which stays unverified in the absence of DNA. The CDR3 extends over 14 amino acids. Per germline, CDR1 MNHEY and CDR2 SVGEGT.